The present T cell receptor (beta chain) was sequenced within a study of a mutant IDH1 vaccine in newly diagnosed glioma. Study-level results: Immune responses induced by vaccination arose in approximately 93% of the patients.

The sample's time point: week 47, end of study. In the vaccine, a single dose held 300 ug of the mutant IDH1 20-mer peptide, along with topical imiquimod. Germline-derived CDR1 and CDR2 are SGHDT and YYEEEE. Trimming cost V 4 bases and J 1 base, with 12 bases left between them. The CDR3 has 15 amino acids. Comments on this clone: The target antigen is unknown.

The method was immunoSEQ multiplex PCR; TCRdb's version includes in-frame clones alone and lacks a portion of them. Of some 87,000 clones listed, around four fifths are singletons. The chain employs TRBV5-6 and TRBJ2-1; no reliable D call. Material: PBMCs, obtained from a glioma patient whose treatment included an IDH1 peptide vaccine. The TCR sequence derives from a man aged 35 to 55 with glioma. The CDR3 bases are TGTGCCAGCAGCCCTGGACCAAATTCCTACAATGAGCAGTTCTTC. Translation gives CASSPGPNSYNEQFF.